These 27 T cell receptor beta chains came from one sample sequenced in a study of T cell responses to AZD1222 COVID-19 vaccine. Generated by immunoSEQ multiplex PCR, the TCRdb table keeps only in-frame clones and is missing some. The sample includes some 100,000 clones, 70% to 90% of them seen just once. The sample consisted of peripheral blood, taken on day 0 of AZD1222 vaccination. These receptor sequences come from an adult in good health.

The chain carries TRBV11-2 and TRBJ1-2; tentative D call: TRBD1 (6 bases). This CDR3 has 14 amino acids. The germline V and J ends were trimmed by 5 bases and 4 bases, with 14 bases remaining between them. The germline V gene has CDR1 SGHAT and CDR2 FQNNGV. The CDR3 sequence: CASSPAQGGYGYTF. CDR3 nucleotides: TGTGCCAGCAGCCCCGCACAGGGCGGCTATGGCTACACCTTC.

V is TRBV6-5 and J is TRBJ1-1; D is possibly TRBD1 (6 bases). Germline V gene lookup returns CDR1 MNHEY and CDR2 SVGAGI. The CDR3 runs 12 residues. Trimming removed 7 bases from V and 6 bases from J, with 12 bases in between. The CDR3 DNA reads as TGTGCCAGCAACAAGGGGGGTGCTGAAGCTTTCTTT. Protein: CASNKGGAEAFF.

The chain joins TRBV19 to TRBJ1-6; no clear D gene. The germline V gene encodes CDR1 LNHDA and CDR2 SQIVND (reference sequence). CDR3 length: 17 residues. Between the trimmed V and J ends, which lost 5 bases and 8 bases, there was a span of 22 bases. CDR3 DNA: TGTGCCAGTAGTGAGTCCCCCTTAAATACTCGGCATTCACCCCTCCACTTT. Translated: CASSESPLNTRHSPLHF.

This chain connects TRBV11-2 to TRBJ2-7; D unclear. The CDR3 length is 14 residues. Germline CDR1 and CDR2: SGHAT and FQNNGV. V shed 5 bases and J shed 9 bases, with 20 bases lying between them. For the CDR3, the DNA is TGTGCCAGCAGCCCCCCGGATTTGTCCTGGGGGCAGTACTTC. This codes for CASSPPDLSWGQYF.

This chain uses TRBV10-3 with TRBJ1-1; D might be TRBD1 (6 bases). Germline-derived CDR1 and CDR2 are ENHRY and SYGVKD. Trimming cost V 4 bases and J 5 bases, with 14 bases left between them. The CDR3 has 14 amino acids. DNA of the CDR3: TGTGCCATCAGTGCGGACAGTCTCGGAACTGAAGCTTTCTTT. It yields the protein CAISADSLGTEAFF.

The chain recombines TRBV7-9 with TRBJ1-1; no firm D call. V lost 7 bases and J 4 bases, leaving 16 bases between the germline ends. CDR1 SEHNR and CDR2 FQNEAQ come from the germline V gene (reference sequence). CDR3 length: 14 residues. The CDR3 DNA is TGTGCCAGCAACGGAGCGGGGTTCGGCACTGAAGCTTTCTTT. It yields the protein CASNGAGFGTEAFF.

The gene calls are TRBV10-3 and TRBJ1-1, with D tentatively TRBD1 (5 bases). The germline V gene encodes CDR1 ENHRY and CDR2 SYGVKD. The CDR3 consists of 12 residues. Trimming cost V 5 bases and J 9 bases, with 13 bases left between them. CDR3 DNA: TGTGCCATCAGTCGGGGGGACCGCCAAGCTTTCTTT. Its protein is CAISRGDRQAFF.

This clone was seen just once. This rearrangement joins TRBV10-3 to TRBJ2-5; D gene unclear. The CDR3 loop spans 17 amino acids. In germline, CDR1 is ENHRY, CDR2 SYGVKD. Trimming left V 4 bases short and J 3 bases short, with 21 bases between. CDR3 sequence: CAISGKTPQVGEETQYF. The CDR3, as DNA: TGTGCCATCAGTGGAAAGACTCCTCAGGTTGGGGAAGAGACCCAGTACTTC.

The CDR3 DNA sequence: TGTGCCAGCAGCCAAGGCACTCCCCTGCAGGGAGAGACCCAGTACTTC. Translating gives CASSQGTPLQGETQYF. This sequence joins TRBV4-2 and TRBJ2-5; D possibly corresponds to TRBD1 (5 bases). Germline CDR1 LGHNA, CDR2 YNFKEQ. The V end was cut by 1 base, the J end by 4 bases, with 16 bases between. The CDR3 totals 16 residues.

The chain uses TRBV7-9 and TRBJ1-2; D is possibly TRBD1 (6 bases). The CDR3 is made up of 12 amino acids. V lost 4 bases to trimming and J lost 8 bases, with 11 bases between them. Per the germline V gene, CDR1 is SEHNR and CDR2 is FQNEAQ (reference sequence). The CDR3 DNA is TGTGCCAGCAGCTCCCAGGGGTGGGGCTACACCTTC. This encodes CASSSQGWGYTF.

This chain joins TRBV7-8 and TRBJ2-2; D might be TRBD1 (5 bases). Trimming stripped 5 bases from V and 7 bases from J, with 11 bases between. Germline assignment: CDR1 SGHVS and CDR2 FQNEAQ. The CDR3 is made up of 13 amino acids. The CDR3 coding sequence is TGTGCCAGCAGCGCCAAGGGGTACGGGGAGCTGTTTTTT. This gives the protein CASSAKGYGELFF.

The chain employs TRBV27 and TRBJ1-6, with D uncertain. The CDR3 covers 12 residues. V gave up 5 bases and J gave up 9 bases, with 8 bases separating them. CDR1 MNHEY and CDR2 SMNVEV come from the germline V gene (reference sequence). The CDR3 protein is CASSQRSSPLHF. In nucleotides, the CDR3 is TGTGCCAGCAGTCAACGGAGTTCACCCCTCCACTTT.

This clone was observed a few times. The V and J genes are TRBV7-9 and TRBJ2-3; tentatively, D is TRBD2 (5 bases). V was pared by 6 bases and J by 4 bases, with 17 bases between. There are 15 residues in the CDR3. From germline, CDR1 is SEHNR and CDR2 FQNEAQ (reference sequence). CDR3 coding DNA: TGTGCCAGCAGTATCCGAGGCCTCGGGGCAGATACGCAGTATTTT. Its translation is CASSIRGLGADTQYF.

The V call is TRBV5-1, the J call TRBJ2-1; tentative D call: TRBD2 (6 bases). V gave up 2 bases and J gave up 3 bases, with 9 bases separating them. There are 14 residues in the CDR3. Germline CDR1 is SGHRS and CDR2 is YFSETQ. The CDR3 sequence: CASSFPTSYNEQFF. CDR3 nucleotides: TGCGCCAGCAGCTTCCCGACTAGCTACAATGAGCAGTTCTTC.

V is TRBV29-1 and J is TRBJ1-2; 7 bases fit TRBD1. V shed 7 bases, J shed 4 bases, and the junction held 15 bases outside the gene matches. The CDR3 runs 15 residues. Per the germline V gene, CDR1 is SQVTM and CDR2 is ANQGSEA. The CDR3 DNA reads TGCAGCGCCACAGGGGAACCCAACTCTGCCTATGGCTACACCTTC. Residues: CSATGEPNSAYGYTF.

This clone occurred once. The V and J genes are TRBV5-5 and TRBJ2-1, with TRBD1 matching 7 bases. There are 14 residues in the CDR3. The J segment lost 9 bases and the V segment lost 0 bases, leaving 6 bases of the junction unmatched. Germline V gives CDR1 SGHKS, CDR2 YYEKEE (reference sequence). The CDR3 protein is CASSLGGPGGEQFF. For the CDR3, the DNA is TGTGCCAGCAGCTTGGGGGGCCCAGGGGGTGAGCAGTTCTTC.

The CDR3 region is CASSSPDSSGNTIYF. The CDR3, as DNA: TGTGCCAGCAGCTCACCGGACAGCTCTGGAAACACCATATATTTT. J is TRBJ1-3 and V is TRBV5-4; tentative D call: TRBD1 (6 bases). Germline assignment: CDR1 SGHNT and CDR2 YYREEE (reference sequence). The CDR3 totals 15 residues. Trimming took 3 bases from V and 0 from J, leaving 10 bases between them.

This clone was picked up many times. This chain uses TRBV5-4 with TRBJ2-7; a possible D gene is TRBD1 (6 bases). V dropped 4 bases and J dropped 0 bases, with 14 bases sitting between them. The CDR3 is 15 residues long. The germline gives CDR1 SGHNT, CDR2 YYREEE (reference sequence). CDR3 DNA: TGTGCCAGCAGCCTGGACAGATGGAGCTCCTACGAGCAGTACTTC. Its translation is CASSLDRWSSYEQYF.

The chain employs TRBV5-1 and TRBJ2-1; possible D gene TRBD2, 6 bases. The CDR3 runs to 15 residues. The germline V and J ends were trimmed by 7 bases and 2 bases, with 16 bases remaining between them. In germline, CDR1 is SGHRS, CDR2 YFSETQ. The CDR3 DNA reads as TGCGCCAGCTCCAGCGGCGGGGATCCCTACAATGAGCAGTTCTTC. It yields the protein CASSSGGDPYNEQFF.

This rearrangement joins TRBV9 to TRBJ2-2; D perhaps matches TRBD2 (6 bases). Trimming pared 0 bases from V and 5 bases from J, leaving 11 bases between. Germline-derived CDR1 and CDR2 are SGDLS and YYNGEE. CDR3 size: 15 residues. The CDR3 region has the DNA TGTGCCAGCAGCGTAGAGCCGGCGGGAACCGGGGAGCTGTTTTTT. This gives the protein CASSVEPAGTGELFF.

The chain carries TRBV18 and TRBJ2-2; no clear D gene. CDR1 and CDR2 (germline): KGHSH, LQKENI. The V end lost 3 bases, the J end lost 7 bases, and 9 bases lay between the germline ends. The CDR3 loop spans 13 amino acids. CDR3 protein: CASSPNGDGELFF. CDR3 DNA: TGTGCCAGCTCACCCAATGGGGACGGGGAGCTGTTTTTT.

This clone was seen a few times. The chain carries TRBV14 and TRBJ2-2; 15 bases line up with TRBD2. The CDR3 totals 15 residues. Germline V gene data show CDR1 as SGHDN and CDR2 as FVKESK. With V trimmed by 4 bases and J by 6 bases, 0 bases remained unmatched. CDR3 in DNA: TGTGCCAGCAGCCGGACTAGCGGGAGGGCCGGGGAGCTGTTTTTT. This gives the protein CASSRTSGRAGELFF.

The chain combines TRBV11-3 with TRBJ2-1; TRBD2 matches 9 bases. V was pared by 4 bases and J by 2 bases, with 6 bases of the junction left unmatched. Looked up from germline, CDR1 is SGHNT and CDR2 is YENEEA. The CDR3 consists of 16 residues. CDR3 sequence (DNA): TGTGCCAGCAGCTCACCAATAGCGGGGGCCTACAATGAGCAGTTCTTC. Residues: CASSSPIAGAYNEQFF.

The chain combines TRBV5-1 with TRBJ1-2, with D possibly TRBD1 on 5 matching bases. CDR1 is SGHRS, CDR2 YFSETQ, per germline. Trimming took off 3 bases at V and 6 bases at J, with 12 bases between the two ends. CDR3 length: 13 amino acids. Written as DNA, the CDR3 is TGCGCCAGCAGCTCCGGCAGGGAGAATGGCTACACCTTC. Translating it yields CASSSGRENGYTF.

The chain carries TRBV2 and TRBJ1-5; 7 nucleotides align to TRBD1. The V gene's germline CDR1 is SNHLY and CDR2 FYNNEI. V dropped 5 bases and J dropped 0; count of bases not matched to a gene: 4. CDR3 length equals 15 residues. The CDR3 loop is CASSLDRNSNQPQHF. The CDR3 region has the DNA TGTGCCAGCAGTCTGGACAGGAATAGCAATCAGCCCCAGCATTTT.

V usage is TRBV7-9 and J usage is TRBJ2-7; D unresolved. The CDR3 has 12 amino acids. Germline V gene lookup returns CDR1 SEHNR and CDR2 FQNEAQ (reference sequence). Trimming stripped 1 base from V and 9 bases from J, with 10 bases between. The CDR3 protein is CASSLDVPGQYF. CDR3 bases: TGTGCCAGCAGCTTAGACGTACCCGGGCAGTACTTC.

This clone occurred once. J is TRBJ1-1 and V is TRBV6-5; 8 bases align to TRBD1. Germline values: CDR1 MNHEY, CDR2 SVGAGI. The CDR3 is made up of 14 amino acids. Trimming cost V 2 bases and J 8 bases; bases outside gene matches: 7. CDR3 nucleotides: TGTGCCAGCAGTTACGGCAGGGGGCAAGGGGAAGCTTTCTTT. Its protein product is CASSYGRGQGEAFF.